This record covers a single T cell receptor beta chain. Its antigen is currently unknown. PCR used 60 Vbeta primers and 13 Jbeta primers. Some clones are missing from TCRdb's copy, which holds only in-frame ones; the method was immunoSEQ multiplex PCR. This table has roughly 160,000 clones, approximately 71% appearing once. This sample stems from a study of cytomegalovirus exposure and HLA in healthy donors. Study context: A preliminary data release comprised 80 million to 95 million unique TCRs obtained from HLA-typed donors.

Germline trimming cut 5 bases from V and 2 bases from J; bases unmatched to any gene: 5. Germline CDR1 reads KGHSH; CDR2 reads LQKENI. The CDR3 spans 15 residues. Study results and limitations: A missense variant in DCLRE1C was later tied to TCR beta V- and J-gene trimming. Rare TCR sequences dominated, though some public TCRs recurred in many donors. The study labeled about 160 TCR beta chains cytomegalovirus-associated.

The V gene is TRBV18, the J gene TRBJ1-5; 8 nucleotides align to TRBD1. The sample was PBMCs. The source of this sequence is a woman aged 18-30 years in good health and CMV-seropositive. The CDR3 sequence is CASSGGQGGNQPQHF. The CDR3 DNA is TGTGCCAGCTCAGGCGGACAGGGAGGCAATCAGCCCCAGCATTTT.